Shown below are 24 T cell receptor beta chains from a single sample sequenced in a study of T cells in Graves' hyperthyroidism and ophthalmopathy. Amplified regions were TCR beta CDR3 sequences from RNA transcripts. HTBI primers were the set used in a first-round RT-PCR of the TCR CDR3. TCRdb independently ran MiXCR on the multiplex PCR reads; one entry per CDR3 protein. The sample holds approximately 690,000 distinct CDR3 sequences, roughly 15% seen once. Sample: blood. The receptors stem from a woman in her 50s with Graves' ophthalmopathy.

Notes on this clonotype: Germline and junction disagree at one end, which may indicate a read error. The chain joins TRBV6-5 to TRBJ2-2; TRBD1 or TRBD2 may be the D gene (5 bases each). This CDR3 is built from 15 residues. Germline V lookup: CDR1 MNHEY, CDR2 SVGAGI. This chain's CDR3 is CASSYGASPTGEPFF. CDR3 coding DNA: TGTGCCAGCAGTTACGGGGCTAGCCCCACCGGGGAGCCGTTTTTT.

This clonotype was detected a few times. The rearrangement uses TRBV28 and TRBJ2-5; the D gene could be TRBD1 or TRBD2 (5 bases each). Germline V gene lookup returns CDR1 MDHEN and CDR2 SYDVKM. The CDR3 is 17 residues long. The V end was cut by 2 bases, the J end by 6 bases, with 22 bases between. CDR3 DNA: TGTGCCAGCAGTTTAGCCGCTAAATGGGGGTTGGGGAAGACCCAGTACTTC. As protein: CASSLAAKWGLGKTQYF.

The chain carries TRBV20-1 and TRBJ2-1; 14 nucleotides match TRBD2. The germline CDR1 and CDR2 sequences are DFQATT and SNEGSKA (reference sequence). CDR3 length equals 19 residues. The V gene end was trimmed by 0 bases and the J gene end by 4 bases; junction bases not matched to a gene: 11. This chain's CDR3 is CSARDLKTSGRAWYNEQFF. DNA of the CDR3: TGCAGTGCTAGAGACCTTAAGACTAGCGGGAGGGCTTGGTACAATGAGCAGTTCTTC.

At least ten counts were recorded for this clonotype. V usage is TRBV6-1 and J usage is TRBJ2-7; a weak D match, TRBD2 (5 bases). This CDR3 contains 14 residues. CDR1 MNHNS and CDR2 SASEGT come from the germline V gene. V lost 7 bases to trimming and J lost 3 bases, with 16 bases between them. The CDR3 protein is CASNDPGRGYEQYF. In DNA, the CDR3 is TGTGCCAGCAACGACCCGGGTCGGGGCTACGAGCAGTACTTC.

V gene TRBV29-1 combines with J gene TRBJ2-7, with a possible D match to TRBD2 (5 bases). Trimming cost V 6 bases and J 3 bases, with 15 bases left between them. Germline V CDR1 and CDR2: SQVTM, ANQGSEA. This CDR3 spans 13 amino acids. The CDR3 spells CSVAGPRGYEQYF. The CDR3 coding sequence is TGCAGCGTCGCCGGACCCCGGGGCTACGAGCAGTACTTC.

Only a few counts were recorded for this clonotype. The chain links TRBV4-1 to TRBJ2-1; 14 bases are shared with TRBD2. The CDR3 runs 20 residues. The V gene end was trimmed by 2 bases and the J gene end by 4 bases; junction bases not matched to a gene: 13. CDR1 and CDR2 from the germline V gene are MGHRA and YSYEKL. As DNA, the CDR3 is TGCGCCAGCAGCCAATTTCCGGGACTAGCGGGAGTAAAAGAATACAATGAGCAGTTCTTC. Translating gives CASSQFPGLAGVKEYNEQFF.

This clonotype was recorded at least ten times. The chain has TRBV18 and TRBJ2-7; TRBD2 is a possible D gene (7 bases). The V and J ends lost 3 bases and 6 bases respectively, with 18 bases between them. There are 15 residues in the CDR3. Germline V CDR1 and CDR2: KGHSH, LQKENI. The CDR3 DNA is TGTGCCAGCTCACCCCCATCGAAGGGGGAGGGCGAGCAGTACTTC. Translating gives CASSPPSKGEGEQYF.

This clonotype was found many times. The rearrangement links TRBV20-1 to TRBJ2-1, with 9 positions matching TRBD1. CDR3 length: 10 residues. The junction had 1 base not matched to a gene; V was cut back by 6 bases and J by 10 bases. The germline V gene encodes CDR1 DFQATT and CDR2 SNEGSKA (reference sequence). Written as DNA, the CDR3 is TGCAGTGCGACAGGGGGAGAGCAGTTCTTC. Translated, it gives CSATGGEQFF.

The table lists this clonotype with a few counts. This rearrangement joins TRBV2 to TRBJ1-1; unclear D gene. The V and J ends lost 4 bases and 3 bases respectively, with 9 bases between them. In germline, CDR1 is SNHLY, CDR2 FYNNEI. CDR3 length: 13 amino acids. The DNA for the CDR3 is TGTGCCAGCAGTGTCGGGTTGGACACTGAAGCTTTCTTT. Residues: CASSVGLDTEAFF.

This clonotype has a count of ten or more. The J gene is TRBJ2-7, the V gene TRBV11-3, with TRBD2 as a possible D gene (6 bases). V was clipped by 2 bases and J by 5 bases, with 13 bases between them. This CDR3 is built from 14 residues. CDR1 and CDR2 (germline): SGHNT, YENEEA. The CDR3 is CASSLRGTGNEQYF. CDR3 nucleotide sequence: TGTGCCAGCAGCTTACGTGGGACTGGAAACGAGCAGTACTTC.

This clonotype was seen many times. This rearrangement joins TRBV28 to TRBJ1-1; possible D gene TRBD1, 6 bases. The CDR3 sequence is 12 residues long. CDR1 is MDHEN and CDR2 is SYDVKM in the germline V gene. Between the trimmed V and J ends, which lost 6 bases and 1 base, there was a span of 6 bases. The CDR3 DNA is TGTGCCAGCAGGACAGGGAACACTGAAGCTTTCTTT. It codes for CASRTGNTEAFF. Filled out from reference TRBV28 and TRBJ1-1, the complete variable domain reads DVKVTQSSRYLVKRTGEKVFLECVQDMDHENMFWYRQDPGLGLRLIYFSYDVKMKEKGDIPEGYSVSREKKERFSLILESASTNQTSMYLCASRTGNTEAFFGQGTRLTVV.

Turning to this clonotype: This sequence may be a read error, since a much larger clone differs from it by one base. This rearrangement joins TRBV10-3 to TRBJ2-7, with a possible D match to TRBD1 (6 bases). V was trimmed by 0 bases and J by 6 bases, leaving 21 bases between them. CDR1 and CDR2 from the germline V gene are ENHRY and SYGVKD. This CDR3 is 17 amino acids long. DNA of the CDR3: TGTGCCATCAGTGAGTCACCGGGACATTTCCCTGAAGGCGAGCAGTACTTC. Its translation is CAISESPGHFPEGEQYF.

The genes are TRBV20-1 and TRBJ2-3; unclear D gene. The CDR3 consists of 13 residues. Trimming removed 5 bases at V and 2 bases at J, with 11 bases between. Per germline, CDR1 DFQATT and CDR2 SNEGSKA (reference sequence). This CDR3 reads CSAVRWDTDTQYF. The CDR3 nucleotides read TGCAGTGCTGTAAGGTGGGACACAGATACGCAGTATTTT.

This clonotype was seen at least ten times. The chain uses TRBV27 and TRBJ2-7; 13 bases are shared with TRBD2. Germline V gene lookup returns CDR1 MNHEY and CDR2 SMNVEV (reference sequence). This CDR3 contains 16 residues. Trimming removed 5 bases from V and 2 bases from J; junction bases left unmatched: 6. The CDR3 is CASSPQTSGRAYEQYF. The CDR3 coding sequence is TGTGCCAGCAGTCCGCAAACTAGCGGGAGGGCCTACGAGCAGTACTTC.

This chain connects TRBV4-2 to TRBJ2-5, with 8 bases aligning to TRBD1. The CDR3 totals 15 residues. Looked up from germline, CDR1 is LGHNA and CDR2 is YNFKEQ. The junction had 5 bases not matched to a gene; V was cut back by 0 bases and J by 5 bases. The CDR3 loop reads CASSQETGGSETQYF. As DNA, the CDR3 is TGTGCCAGCAGCCAAGAAACAGGGGGGAGTGAGACCCAGTACTTC.

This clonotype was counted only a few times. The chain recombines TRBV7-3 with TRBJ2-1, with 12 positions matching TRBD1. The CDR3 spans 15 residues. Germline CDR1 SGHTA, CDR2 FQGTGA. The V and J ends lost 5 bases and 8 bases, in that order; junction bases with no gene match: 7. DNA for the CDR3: TGTGCCAGCAGCCGACAGGGGACAGGGGGCTATGAGCAGTTCTTC. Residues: CASSRQGTGGYEQFF.

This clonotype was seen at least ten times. For the CDR3, the DNA is TGTGCCAGCAGCTTAGTCAGGGGGCGGTTGGGCACTGAAGCTTTCTTT. It yields the protein CASSLVRGRLGTEAFF. J is TRBJ1-1 and V is TRBV7-2; 8 bases are shared with TRBD1. The length of the CDR3 is 16 residues. With 1 base clipped from V and 4 bases from J, the junction kept 8 bases outside the gene matches. Looked up from germline, CDR1 is SGHTA and CDR2 is FQGNSA.

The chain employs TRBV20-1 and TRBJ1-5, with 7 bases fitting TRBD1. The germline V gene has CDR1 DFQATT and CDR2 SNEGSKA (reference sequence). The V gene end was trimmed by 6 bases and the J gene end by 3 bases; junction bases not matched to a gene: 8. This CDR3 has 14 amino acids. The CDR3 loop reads CSAPPGQLNQPQHF. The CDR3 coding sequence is TGCAGTGCGCCCCCGGGACAGCTCAATCAGCCCCAGCATTTT.

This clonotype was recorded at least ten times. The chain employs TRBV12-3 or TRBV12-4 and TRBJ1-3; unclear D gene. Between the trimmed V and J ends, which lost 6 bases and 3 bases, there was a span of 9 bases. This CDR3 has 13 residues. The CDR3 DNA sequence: TGTGCCAGCAGGGGCCGGGGTGGAAACACCATATATTTT. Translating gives CASRGRGGNTIYF.

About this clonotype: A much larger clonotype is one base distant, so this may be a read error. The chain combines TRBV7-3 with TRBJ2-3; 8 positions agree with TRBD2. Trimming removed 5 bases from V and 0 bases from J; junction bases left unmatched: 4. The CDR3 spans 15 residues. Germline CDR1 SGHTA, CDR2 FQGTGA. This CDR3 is CASSKLAESTDTQYF. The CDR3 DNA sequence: TGTGCCAGCAGCAAACTAGCGGAAAGCACAGATACGCAGTATTTT.

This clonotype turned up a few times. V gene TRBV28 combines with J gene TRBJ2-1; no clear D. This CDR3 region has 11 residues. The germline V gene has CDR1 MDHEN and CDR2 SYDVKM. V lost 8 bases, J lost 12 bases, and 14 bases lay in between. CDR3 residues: CASGQWGRQFF. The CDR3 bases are TGTGCCAGCGGTCAGTGGGGAAGGCAGTTCTTC.

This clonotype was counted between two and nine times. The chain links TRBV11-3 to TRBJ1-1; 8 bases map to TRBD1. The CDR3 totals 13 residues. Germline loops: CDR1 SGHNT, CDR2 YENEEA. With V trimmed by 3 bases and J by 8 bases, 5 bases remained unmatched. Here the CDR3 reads CASSFRQGREAFF. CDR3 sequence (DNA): TGTGCCAGCAGCTTCCGACAGGGGAGGGAAGCTTTCTTT. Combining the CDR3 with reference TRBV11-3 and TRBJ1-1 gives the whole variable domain EAGVVQSPRYKIIEKKQPVAFWCNPISGHNTLYWYLQNLGQGPELLIRYENEEAVDDSQLPKDRFSAERLKGVDSTLKIQPAELGDSAVYLCASSFRQGREAFFGQGTRLTVV.

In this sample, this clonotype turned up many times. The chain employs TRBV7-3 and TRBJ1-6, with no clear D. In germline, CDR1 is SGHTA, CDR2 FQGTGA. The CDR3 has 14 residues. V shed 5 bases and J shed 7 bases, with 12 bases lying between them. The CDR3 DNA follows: TGTGCCAGCAGCGGAGGGTACAGAAATTCACCCCTCCACTTT. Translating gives CASSGGYRNSPLHF. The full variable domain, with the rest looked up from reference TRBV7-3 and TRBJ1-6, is GAGVSQTPSNKVTEKGKYVELRCDPISGHTALYWYRQSLGQGPEFLIYFQGTGAADDSGLPNDRFFAVRPEGSVSTLKIQRTERGDSAVYLCASSGGYRNSPLHFGNGTRLTVT.

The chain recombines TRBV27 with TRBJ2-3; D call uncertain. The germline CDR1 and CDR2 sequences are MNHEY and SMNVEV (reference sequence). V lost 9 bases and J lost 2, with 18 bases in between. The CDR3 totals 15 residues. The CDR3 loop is CASTMGIRTTDTQYF. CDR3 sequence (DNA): TGTGCCAGTACAATGGGCATTCGCACCACAGATACGCAGTATTTT.